This TCR beta chain was recovered during a study of identical twins. Study-wide results and limits: Memory repertoires lacked the insertion deficit that abundant cord blood beta clonotypes showed.

This CDR3 is 13 amino acids long. This clonotype has at least ten counts. Its antigen remains unknown. One junction end does not reproduce the germline sequence, and a read error may be involved. Using its own MiXCR run on the 5' RACE reads, TCRdb lists one record per CDR3 protein. The sample includes roughly 220,000 distinct CDR3 sequences, around 6.5% seen only once; the top ten take about 15%. The same specimen was also included in a second study, on T cells expressing NK-cell markers. This second study notes: Sorted T-cell subsets CD3+CD56+NKG2C+, CD3+CD56+NKG2C- and CD3+CD56-NKG2C+ were TCR beta-sequenced. Each of roughly 6 donors carried dominant NKG2C+ clonotypes accounting for about 1.0-7.5% of CD8+ T cells.

The chain uses TRBV12-3 or TRBV12-4 and TRBJ1-2; D not resolved. The clonotype originates from a woman between 18 and 29 years old in good health. Sequencing used CD8+ T cells sorted from blood. The chain's CDR3 is CASSYTTNYGYTF. The CDR3 nucleotides read TGTGCCAGCAGTTATACAACTAATTATGGCTACACCTTC.